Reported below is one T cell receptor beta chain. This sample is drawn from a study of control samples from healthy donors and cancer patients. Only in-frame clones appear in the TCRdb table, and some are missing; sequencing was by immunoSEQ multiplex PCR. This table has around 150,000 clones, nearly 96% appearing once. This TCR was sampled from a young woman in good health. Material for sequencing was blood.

As DNA, the CDR3 is TGTGCCTGGAGCACAGGAGACGAAGCTTTCTTT. Residues: CAWSTGDEAFF. The gene calls are TRBV30 and TRBJ1-1; the D gene is possibly TRBD1 (5 bases). This CDR3 comprises 11 residues. The germline CDR1 and CDR2 sequences are GTSNPN and SVGIG (reference sequence). Trimming shortened V by 3 bases and J by 8 bases, and 10 bases separated the two germline ends.